This paragraph reports one T cell receptor (beta chain). Its target is unknown. One end of the junction fails to match germline, which may point to a read error. The data derive from a study of blood T cells in healthy people across ages. Points from the study as a whole: Among long-lived donors, naive CD4+ cells were more numerous and diversity higher than in aged donors. Roughly linear declines in TCR beta diversity per million T cells occurred with age.

The authors ran a second PCR of roughly 7 to 11 cycles using a sample-barcoded 5' primer and a J-beta primer mix. Each cDNA molecule carried a tag from a template-switch adaptor that contained 12 random nucleotides. TCRdb independently ran MiXCR on the 5' RACE reads; one entry per CDR3 protein. The sample lists around 1.5 million distinct CDR3 sequences; 30% to 40% were seen once. Healthy Russian Caucasian donors spanned ages roughly 6 to 90 years. The CDR3 contains 12 residues. CDR1 is LNHNV and CDR2 is YYDKDF in the germline V gene (reference sequence). Sequences were obtained from blood. The TCR comes from a woman in her twenties or thirties in good health. V usage is TRBV15 and J usage is TRBJ2-3; no firm D call. The CDR3 here is CVTSSRTDTQYF. Written as DNA, the CDR3 is TGTGTCACCAGCAGCAGAACAGATACGCAGTATTTT.